This T cell receptor beta chain was observed in a study of blood T cells in healthy people across ages. Germline V gene data show CDR1 as LGHNA and CDR2 as YSLEER. There are 14 residues in the CDR3. Trimming shortened V by 4 bases and J by 6 bases, and 16 bases separated the two germline ends. Combining a sample-barcoded 5' primer with a J-beta primer mix, a second PCR ran for roughly 6 to 12 cycles. Via MiXCR, TCRdb re-called the 5' RACE reads, giving one row per CDR3 protein. The table records under 1,000,000 distinct CDR3 sequences, roughly 40% of them present only once. Each sample used at least 7 million PBMCs. Whole-study findings and limits: Any conclusive comparison of naive versus antigen-experienced cells was prevented by using unsorted PBMCs.

To note about this clonotype: The antigen is not known.

The V and J genes are TRBV4-3 and TRBJ2-7; the D gene is possibly TRBD2 (5 bases). The TCR was taken from a man aged 18 to 30 in good health. The sample taken for sequencing was blood. For the CDR3, the DNA is TGCGCCAGCAGCCCGAGGTGGGAGTTGGGCGAGCAGTACTTC. Its protein product is CASSPRWELGEQYF.